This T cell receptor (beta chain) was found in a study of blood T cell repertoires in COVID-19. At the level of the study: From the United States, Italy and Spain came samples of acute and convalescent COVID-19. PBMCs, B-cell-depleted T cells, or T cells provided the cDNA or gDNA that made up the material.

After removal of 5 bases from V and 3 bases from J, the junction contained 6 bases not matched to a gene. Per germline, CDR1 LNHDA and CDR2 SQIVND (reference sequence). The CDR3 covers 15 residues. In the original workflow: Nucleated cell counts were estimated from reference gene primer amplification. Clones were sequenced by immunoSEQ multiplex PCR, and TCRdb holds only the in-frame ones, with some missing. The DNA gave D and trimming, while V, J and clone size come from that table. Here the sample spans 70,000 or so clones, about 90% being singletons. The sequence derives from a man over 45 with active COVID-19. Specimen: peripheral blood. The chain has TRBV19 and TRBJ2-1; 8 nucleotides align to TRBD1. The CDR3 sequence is CASSSGQGNYNEQFF. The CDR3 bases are TGTGCCAGTAGTTCCGGACAGGGCAACTACAATGAGCAGTTCTTC.